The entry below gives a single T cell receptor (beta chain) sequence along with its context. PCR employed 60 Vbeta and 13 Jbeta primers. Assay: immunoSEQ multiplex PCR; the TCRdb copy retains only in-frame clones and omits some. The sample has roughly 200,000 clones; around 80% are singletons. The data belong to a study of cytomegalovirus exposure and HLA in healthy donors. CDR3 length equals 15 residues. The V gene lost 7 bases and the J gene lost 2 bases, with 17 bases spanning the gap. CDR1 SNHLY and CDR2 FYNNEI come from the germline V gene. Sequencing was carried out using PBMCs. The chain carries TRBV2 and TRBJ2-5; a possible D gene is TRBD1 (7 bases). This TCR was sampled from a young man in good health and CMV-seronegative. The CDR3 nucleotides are TGTGCCAGCACAAAAGGGCAGGGGGGACAAGAGACCCAGTACTTC. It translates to CASTKGQGGQETQYF.